This TCR beta chain is from a study of blood T cell repertoires in COVID-19. Overall study context: Whether acute or convalescent, the COVID-19 samples came from the United States, Italy and Spain. PBMCs, B-cell-depleted T cells, or T cells provided the cDNA or gDNA that made up the material.

Study processing details: Reference gene primer amplification gave estimated nucleated cell counts. Produced via immunoSEQ multiplex PCR; TCRdb's table is partial and in-frame only. V and J calls and clone size come straight from that table; D and trimming were deduced from the DNA. The table has a few hundred thousand clones, roughly four fifths seen once; the top ten hold 1.9%. V was clipped by 0 bases and J by 9 bases; unmatched bases: 6. Germline assignment: CDR1 SGHRS and CDR2 YFSETQ. The CDR3 extends over 14 amino acids. In this sample, this clone turned up once. The material sequenced was peripheral blood. The chain combines TRBV5-1 with TRBJ2-1, with 7 bases matching TRBD2. The receptor was derived from a young man who had recovered from COVID-19. The CDR3 nucleotides are TGCGCCAGCAGCTTGGGGACTAGTAAGGGTGAGCAGTTCTTC. Encoded protein: CASSLGTSKGEQFF.